One and the same sample provided the 3 T cell receptor beta chains below, sequenced in a study of shared clonotypes between healthy human individuals. Assay used: immunoSEQ multiplex PCR; TCRdb lists only in-frame clones, some missing. The table lists about 110,000 clones, more than 65% of them singletons. What was sequenced was memory CD8+ T cells sorted from blood. Regarding subset: CD45RO+ cells pooled with CCR7-negative TemRA cells. These receptors were taken from a woman aged 25 to 39 in good health.

This clone was found a few times. V and J are TRBV5-1 and TRBJ2-1, with 8 bases aligning to TRBD2. This CDR3 region has 17 residues. Germline trimming cut 4 bases from V and 4 bases from J; bases unmatched to any gene: 13. CDR1 is SGHRS and CDR2 is YFSETQ in the germline V gene. Here the CDR3 reads CASSKEASGSSYNEQFF. Written as DNA, the CDR3 is TGCGCCAGCAGCAAGGAGGCTAGCGGGTCCTCTTACAATGAGCAGTTCTTC.

Only one count was recorded for this clone. The limits of the CDR3 on the DNA are not certain, so only TCRdb's listed CDR3 is given. V gene TRBV21-1 combines with J gene TRBJ2-7; TRBD1, as called in the table, went unchecked against the DNA. TRBV21-1 is described as a pseudogene. 14 amino acids form the CDR3, both terminal residues included. The CDR3 spells CASSWGQGSYEQYF.

The genes are TRBV11-3 and TRBJ1-1; D possibly corresponds to TRBD1 (5 bases). Per the germline V gene, CDR1 is SGHNT and CDR2 is YENEEA. Between the trimmed V and J ends, which lost 3 bases and 4 bases, there was a span of 12 bases. The CDR3 consists of 14 residues. CDR3 region: CASSLGRVPTEAFF. The DNA for the CDR3 is TGTGCCAGCAGCTTGGGGCGGGTCCCCACTGAAGCTTTCTTT.